The 10 T cell receptor beta chains below were found in one sample sequenced in a study of Tregs in tolerant kidney transplant recipients. The nonmyeloablative bone marrow transplants came from related graft donors, with transient mixed chimerism. TCRdb's copy holds only in-frame clones and misses some; the assay was immunoSEQ multiplex PCR. Among 90,000 or so clones, 90% to 95% were seen once, and the ten largest hold more than 1.5%. Sequenced material: CD4+ T cells from blood (PBMCs), taken 12 months after the transplant. These receptors were taken from a human patient who received a combined kidney and bone marrow transplant. Some T cells may arise from the graft donor.

The genes are TRBV28 and TRBJ2-7; 7 bases fit TRBD2. Per the germline V gene, CDR1 is MDHEN and CDR2 is SYDVKM. Trimming removed 10 bases from V and 0 bases from J; junction bases left unmatched: 9. There are 14 residues in the CDR3. The CDR3 loop reads CAISRGDLSYEQYF. CDR3 coding DNA: TGTGCCATCTCCCGGGGGGATCTCTCCTACGAGCAGTACTTC. The full variable domain, rest sourced from reference TRBV28 and TRBJ2-7, is DVKVTQSSRYLVKRTGEKVFLECVQDMDHENMFWYRQDPGLGLRLIYFSYDVKMKEKGDIPEGYSVSREKKERFSLILESASTNQTSMYLCAISRGDLSYEQYFGPGTRLTVT.

The rearrangement uses TRBV19 and TRBJ1-3; no reliable D call. CDR1 LNHDA and CDR2 SQIVND come from the germline V gene (reference sequence). The CDR3 totals 16 residues. V lost 3 bases to trimming and J lost 0 bases, with 12 bases between them. CDR3 sequence (DNA): TGTGCCAGTAGTATCCCTTGGCCACCCTCTGGAAACACCATATATTTT. It translates to CASSIPWPPSGNTIYF.

This clone was counted only a few times. V is TRBV2 and J is TRBJ2-3; 14 positions match TRBD2. V gave up 4 bases and J gave up 6 bases; unmatched junction bases: 6. Germline V gene sequence: CDR1 SNHLY, CDR2 FYNNEI. The CDR3 has 16 residues. The CDR3 loop reads CASSVAGTSGSDTQYF. The CDR3 nucleotides are TGTGCCAGCAGTGTCGCCGGGACTAGCGGGAGTGATACGCAGTATTTT.

This clone turned up a few times. The chain combines TRBV6-1 with TRBJ1-3; a weak D match, TRBD1 (5 bases). The V gene's germline CDR1 is MNHNS and CDR2 SASEGT. V was pared by 6 bases and J by 8 bases, with 14 bases between. The CDR3 runs to 13 residues. For the CDR3, the DNA is TGTGCCAGCAGCGCAGGGACTGTGGACACCATATATTTT. Residues: CASSAGTVDTIYF.

The V call is TRBV14, the J call TRBJ2-5; 8 nucleotides align to TRBD2. V shed 1 base and J 4 bases; nucleotides not matched to a gene: 2. From germline, CDR1 is SGHDN and CDR2 FVKESK. The CDR3 consists of 14 residues. The DNA of the CDR3 is TGTGCCAGCAGCCAAGGGCTAGCGGGAGAGACCCAGTACTTC. This encodes CASSQGLAGETQYF. Full variable domain (outside the CDR3, taken from reference TRBV14 and TRBJ2-5): EAGVTQFPSHSVIEKGQTVTLRCDPISGHDNLYWYRRVMGKEIKFLLHFVKESKQDESGMPNNRFLAERTGGTYSTLKVQPAELEDSGVYFCASSQGLAGETQYFGPGTRLLVL.

The genes are TRBV29-1 and TRBJ2-1; 9 bases map to TRBD1. V dropped 3 bases and J dropped 5; count of bases not matched to a gene: 5. CDR3 length: 14 residues. Germline lookup yields CDR1 SQVTM and CDR2 ANQGSEA. This chain's CDR3 is CSVDRTGADNEQFF. The CDR3 DNA sequence: TGCAGCGTTGATCGGACAGGGGCCGACAATGAGCAGTTCTTC.

This chain uses TRBV11-2 with TRBJ2-5, with unresolved D. The DNA end favors TRBJ2-7, so the J call may be wrong. The CDR3 runs to 14 residues. Germline values: CDR1 SGHAT, CDR2 FQNNGV. CDR3 sequence reads: CASKYMSADYEQYF. In DNA, the CDR3 is TGTGCCAGCAAGTACATGTCAGCAGACTACGAGCAGTACTTC.

Regarding this clone: The germline gene is not matched at one end of the junction; a read error may be the cause. This chain links TRBV19 with TRBJ1-3, with D hard to call. CDR1 and CDR2 from the germline V gene are LNHDA and SQIVND (reference sequence). This CDR3 comprises 15 residues. CDR3 protein: CASSIDIISGNAIYF. The CDR3 DNA sequence: TGTGCCAGTAGTATTGACATTATTTCTGGAAACGCCATATATTTT.

The CDR3 reads CASSLGRGNYNEQFF. For the CDR3, the DNA is TGTGCCAGCAGCTTAGGACGGGGGAACTACAATGAGCAGTTCTTC. This sequence joins TRBV11-3 and TRBJ2-1, with D tentatively TRBD2 (6 bases). Per germline, CDR1 SGHNT and CDR2 YENEEA. V lost 1 base and J lost 3, with 10 bases in between. The CDR3 has 15 residues.

As regards this clone: Other DNA sequences in this specimen translate into the identical CDR3. V is TRBV23-1 and J is TRBJ2-6; 8 bases agree with TRBD1. TRBV23-1 is recorded as an ORF, its role being uncertain. J was trimmed by 0 bases and V by 4 bases; bases with no gene match: 8. The length of the CDR3 is 18 residues. Written as DNA, the CDR3 is TGCGCCAGCAGTCCTGGGACAGGACAAAGCTCTGGGGCCAACGTCCTGACTTTC. Protein sequence: CASSPGTGQSSGANVLTF.